The clone carrying this TCR beta chain is medium-sized (0.01 to 0.1%). V lost 3 bases and J lost 1; bases outside the gene matches: 7. There are 17 residues in the CDR3. From germline, CDR1 is MDHEN and CDR2 SYDVKM. The sample originates from a study of memory CD4+ T cells and cytomegalovirus serostatus. The sort gate was single viable CD3+CD4+CD8-CD45RO+ cells for memory CD4+ T cells. Assay used: immunoSEQ multiplex PCR; TCRdb lists only in-frame clones, some missing. The repertoire holds about 57,000 clones, 70% to 85% seen once, with more than 0.75% in the top ten. Sequenced input: memory CD4+ T cells from blood. The chain joins TRBV28 to TRBJ2-2, with TRBD2 matching over 8 bases. The sequence came from an adult in good health and CMV-seronegative. CDR3 coding DNA: TGTGCCAGCAGTTTTAGGGGAAGCGGGAGGAACACCGGGGAGCTGTTTTTT. It is translated as CASSFRGSGRNTGELFF.